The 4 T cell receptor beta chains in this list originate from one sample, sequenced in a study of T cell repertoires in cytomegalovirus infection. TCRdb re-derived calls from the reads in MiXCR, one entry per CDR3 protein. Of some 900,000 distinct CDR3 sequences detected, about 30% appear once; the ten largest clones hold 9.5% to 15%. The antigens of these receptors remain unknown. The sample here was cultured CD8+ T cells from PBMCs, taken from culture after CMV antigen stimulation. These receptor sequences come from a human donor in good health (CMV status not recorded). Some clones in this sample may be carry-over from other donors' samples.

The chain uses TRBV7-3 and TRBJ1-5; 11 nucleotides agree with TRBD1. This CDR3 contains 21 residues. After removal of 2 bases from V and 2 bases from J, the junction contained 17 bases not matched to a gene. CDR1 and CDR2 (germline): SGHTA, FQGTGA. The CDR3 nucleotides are TGTGCCAGCAGCTTATACTTGGGCCTGTATTGGGACAGGGGGGGCAATCAGCCCCAGCATTTT. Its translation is CASSLYLGLYWDRGGNQPQHF.

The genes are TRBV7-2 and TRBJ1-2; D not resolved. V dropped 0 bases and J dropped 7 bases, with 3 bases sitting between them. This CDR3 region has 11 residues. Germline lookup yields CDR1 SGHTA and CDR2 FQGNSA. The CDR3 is CASSLAPGYTF. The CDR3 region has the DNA TGTGCCAGCAGCTTAGCGCCTGGCTACACCTTC. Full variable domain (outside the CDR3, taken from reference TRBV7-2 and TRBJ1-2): GAGVSQSPSNKVTEKGKDVELRCDPISGHTALYWYRQSLGQGLEFLIYFQGNSAPDKSGLPSDRFSAERTGGSVSTLTIQRTQQEDSAVYLCASSLAPGYTFGSGTRLTVV.

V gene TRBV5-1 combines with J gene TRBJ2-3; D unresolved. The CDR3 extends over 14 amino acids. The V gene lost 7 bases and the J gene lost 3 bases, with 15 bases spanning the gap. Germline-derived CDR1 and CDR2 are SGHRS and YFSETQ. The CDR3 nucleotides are TGCGCCAGCTCCCGGCTGCTTGGAACAGATACGCAGTATTTT. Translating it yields CASSRLLGTDTQYF.

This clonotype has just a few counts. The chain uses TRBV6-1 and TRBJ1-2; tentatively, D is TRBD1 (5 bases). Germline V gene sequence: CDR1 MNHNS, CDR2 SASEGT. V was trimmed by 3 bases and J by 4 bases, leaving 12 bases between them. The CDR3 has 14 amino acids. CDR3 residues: CASSEGGESYGYTF. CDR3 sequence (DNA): TGTGCCAGCAGTGAGGGGGGAGAGTCCTATGGCTACACCTTC.